This T cell receptor (beta chain) was identified during a study of cytomegalovirus exposure and HLA in healthy donors. Findings of the study overall: Later analysis associated a missense DCLRE1C variant with TCR beta V- and J-gene trimming. Among TCR sequences, most were rare, though some public TCRs appeared in many donors. Among CMV-associated TCR beta chains, most appeared HLA-restricted in a later analysis.

The PCR used 60 Vbeta and 13 Jbeta primers. TCRdb keeps only in-frame clones here, not all; method: immunoSEQ multiplex PCR. The data contain approximately 110,000 clones, approximately 71% of them singletons. CDR1 is MNHNY and CDR2 is SVGAGI in the germline V gene (reference sequence). Trimming took off 6 bases at V and 0 bases at J, with 8 bases between the two ends. This CDR3 has 13 residues. Of note for this clone: Its specificity is not known.

The clonotype originates from a woman aged 70-85 years in good health and CMV-seropositive. Sequences were obtained from PBMCs. This chain uses TRBV6-6 with TRBJ1-1; D is unclear. CDR3 sequence: CASRIQVNTEAFF. The DNA of the CDR3 is TGTGCCAGCAGGATTCAGGTGAACACTGAAGCTTTCTTT.